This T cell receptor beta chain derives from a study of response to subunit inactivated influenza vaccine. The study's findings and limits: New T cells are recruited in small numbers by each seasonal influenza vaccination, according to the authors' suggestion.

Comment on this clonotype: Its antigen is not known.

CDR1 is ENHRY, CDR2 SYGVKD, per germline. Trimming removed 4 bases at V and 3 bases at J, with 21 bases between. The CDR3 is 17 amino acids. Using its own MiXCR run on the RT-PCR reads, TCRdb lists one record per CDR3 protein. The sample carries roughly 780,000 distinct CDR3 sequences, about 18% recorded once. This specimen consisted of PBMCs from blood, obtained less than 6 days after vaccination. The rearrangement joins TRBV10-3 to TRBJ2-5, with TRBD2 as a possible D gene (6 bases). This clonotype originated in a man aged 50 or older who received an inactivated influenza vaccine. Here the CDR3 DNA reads TGTGCCATCAGTGCCCCACCCGGGGGTCAGAGTGAAGAGACCCAGTACTTC. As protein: CAISAPPGGQSEETQYF.